This T cell receptor (beta chain) was obtained from a study of OX40 agonist ivuxolimab in advanced cancers. Study-wide context: Ivuxolimab is an agonistic anti-OX40 (CD134) antibody, and patients were treated with it. Patients were infused with ivuxolimab every 2 weeks at 0.01 to 10 mg/kg. Overall study results and limits: Low normalized T-cell clonal expansion also characterized some of the nonresponders.

Repertoires were generated with immunoSEQ multiplex PCR, while TCRdb's copy carries only in-frame clones and drops some. The sample has tens of thousands of clones; 84% are singletons. Concerning this clone: Its specificity is not known.

The CDR3 consists of 13 residues. Germline values: CDR1 SGHNT, CDR2 YYREEE (reference sequence). The ends were cut back, 5 bases at V and 10 bases at J, with 17 bases in the middle. This receptor was obtained from an adult with an advanced solid tumor such as melanoma, head and neck, liver or kidney cancer. The sample consisted of CD4+ or CD8+ T cells sorted from blood, taken in a trial of the OX40 agonist ivuxolimab. The chain has TRBV5-4 and TRBJ2-3; D assignment may be TRBD1 or TRBD2 (5 bases each). The CDR3 region is CASSYRDPGPQYF. CDR3 DNA: TGTGCCAGCAGTTACCGGGACCCCGGACCGCAGTATTTT.